The 15 T cell receptor beta chains listed next were all sequenced from one sample in a study of shared clonotypes between healthy human individuals (TCRdb year 2020). Libraries came from the immunoSEQ multiplex PCR assay. TCRdb stores this immuneACCESS table with in-frame sequences only. Part of the clones is absent; in the studies checked, under half of the shortfall reflects unresolved V genes, and no reason is known for the rest. The sample has some 700,000 clones on record, about 90% of them singletons. The top ten clonotypes cover 30% to 35% of the sample. Sample: memory CD8+ T cells from PBMCs. The cell subset or site label of this sample denotes: CD45RO+ cells pooled with CCR7-negative TemRA cells. Every receptor here comes from a man aged 18 to 29 in good health. Some clones in this sample may be carry-over from other donors' samples.

The V and J genes are TRBV10-2 and TRBJ2-7; D perhaps matches TRBD2 (5 bases). Trimming removed 0 bases at V and 0 bases at J, with 12 bases between. The CDR3 extends over 16 amino acids. Germline assignment: CDR1 WSHSY and CDR2 SAAADI. CDR3 loop: CASSESWRSSSYEQYF. The CDR3 region has the DNA TGCGCCAGCAGTGAGTCTTGGAGGAGTAGCTCCTACGAGCAGTACTTC.

This chain uses TRBV27 with TRBJ2-2; D is uncertain. The CDR3 length is 15 residues. Trimming removed 6 bases from V and 4 bases from J, with 15 bases in between. Germline lookup yields CDR1 MNHEY and CDR2 SMNVEV (reference sequence). The CDR3 DNA sequence: TGTGCCAGCAGCCCCATACTCAACCCCACCGGGGAGCTGTTTTTT. Protein product: CASSPILNPTGELFF.

This clone has just a few counts. This sequence joins TRBV27 and TRBJ2-1, with 8 bases matching TRBD1. The CDR3 spans 16 residues. CDR1 is MNHEY and CDR2 is SMNVEV in the germline V gene (reference sequence). Trimming took 2 bases from V and 5 from J; bases not matched to a gene: 8. DNA for the CDR3: TGTGCCAGCAGTTTAATGGCAGGGGGCCTGGACAATGAGCAGTTCTTC. It encodes CASSLMAGGLDNEQFF.

The chain links TRBV4-2 to TRBJ2-1; the match to TRBD2 covers 11 bases. Germline V gene lookup returns CDR1 LGHNA and CDR2 YNFKEQ. V was clipped by 0 bases and J by 3 bases; unmatched bases: 16. The CDR3 has 21 residues. The CDR3 spells CASSQDYVRVAGGTFYNEQFF. DNA of the CDR3: TGTGCCAGCAGCCAAGATTACGTCAGAGTAGCGGGAGGGACCTTCTACAATGAGCAGTTCTTC.

V is TRBV9 and J is TRBJ1-2; 10 nucleotides align to TRBD1. Trimming at V came to 3 bases and at J to 2 bases, leaving 4 bases not matched to a gene. This CDR3 has 15 amino acids. The germline V gene has CDR1 SGDLS and CDR2 YYNGEE. CDR3 protein: CASSADRGSNYGYTF. The DNA for the CDR3 is TGTGCCAGCAGCGCGGACAGGGGGTCGAACTATGGCTACACCTTC.

The V gene is TRBV11-2, the J gene TRBJ2-1; 7 bases map to TRBD2. V dropped 8 bases and J dropped 3; count of bases not matched to a gene: 10. CDR3 length: 15 residues. Germline CDR1 and CDR2: SGHAT and FQNNGV. The CDR3 protein is CASAPGGSLYNEQFF. DNA for the CDR3: TGTGCCAGCGCCCCCGGGGGGTCCCTCTACAATGAGCAGTTCTTC.

The chain links TRBV11-2 to TRBJ2-7; TRBD2 matches 10 bases. Germline-derived CDR1 and CDR2 are SGHAT and FQNNGV. V lost 0 bases and J lost 2; bases outside the gene matches: 7. The CDR3 covers 17 residues. The CDR3 here is CASSLDSRTSGTYEQYF. The CDR3 coding sequence is TGTGCCAGCAGCTTAGATTCCCGGACTAGCGGAACCTACGAGCAGTACTTC.

In the case of this clone: This specimen includes other DNA sequences encoding the same CDR3. V gene TRBV11-2 combines with J gene TRBJ2-3; D unresolved. Per the germline V gene, CDR1 is SGHAT and CDR2 is FQNNGV. V dropped 1 base and J dropped 6 bases, with 5 bases sitting between them. The CDR3 contains 12 residues. The CDR3 protein is CASSLGRDTQYF. The CDR3 nucleotides are TGTGCCAGCAGCTTAGGTAGGGATACGCAGTATTTT.

This rearrangement joins TRBV9 to TRBJ1-4, with 8 nucleotides matching TRBD1. The CDR3 runs to 14 residues. With V trimmed by 4 bases and J by 7 bases, 6 bases remained unmatched. Germline-derived CDR1 and CDR2 are SGDLS and YYNGEE. The CDR3 here is CASSTQDRAEKLFF. The CDR3 DNA is TGTGCCAGCAGCACTCAGGACAGGGCTGAAAAACTGTTTTTT.

A word on this clone: Because it lacks the conserved phenylalanine or tryptophan at the end, this CDR3 is likely a read error. This chain uses TRBV11-2 with TRBJ1-2; D gene ambiguous. Germline CDR1 is SGHAT and CDR2 is FQNNGV. The CDR3 length is 14 residues. The ends were cut back, 3 bases at V and 5 bases at J, with 13 bases in the middle. CDR3 sequence: CASSLVGVGYGYTS. For the CDR3, the DNA is TGTGCCAGCAGCTTGGTCGGAGTGGGGTATGGCTACACCTCC.

This clone came up a few times. The rearrangement links TRBV7-2 to TRBJ1-1, with D hard to call. Trimming removed 4 bases from V and 5 bases from J, with 20 bases in between. The CDR3 contains 16 residues. Germline V gene sequence: CDR1 SGHTA, CDR2 FQGNSA. The CDR3 DNA reads as TGTGCCAGCAGCTCCGCTCTGGCAGGAGTTGGGACTGAAGCTTTCTTT. It is translated as CASSSALAGVGTEAFF.

CDR3 in DNA: TGCGCCAGCAGCCAGTGGACAGTATCCTACGAGCAGTACTTC. The encoded protein is CASSQWTVSYEQYF. The genes are TRBV4-1 and TRBJ2-7, with D possibly being TRBD1 (6 bases). The CDR3 runs 14 residues. Trimming cost V 3 bases and J 1 base, with 10 bases left between them. CDR1 MGHRA and CDR2 YSYEKL come from the germline V gene.

This clone was observed once. The J gene is TRBJ2-1, the V gene TRBV5-6, with 9 nucleotides matching TRBD2. The CDR3 covers 15 residues. The V gene's germline CDR1 is SGHDT and CDR2 YYEEEE. V shed 0 bases and J 10 bases; nucleotides not matched to a gene: 8. CDR3: CASSLGSGSGKEQFF. Written as DNA, the CDR3 is TGTGCCAGCAGCTTGGGTAGCGGGAGTGGTAAGGAGCAGTTCTTC.

The gene calls are TRBV9 and TRBJ2-1; 15 positions match TRBD2. Germline loops: CDR1 SGDLS, CDR2 YYNGEE. The V and J ends lost 3 bases and 7 bases, in that order; junction bases with no gene match: 2. The CDR3 has 15 residues. CDR3 in amino acids: CASSEGTSGRNEQFF. CDR3 nucleotide sequence: TGTGCCAGCAGCGAGGGGACTAGCGGGAGGAATGAGCAGTTCTTC.

The chain links TRBV7-9 to TRBJ2-4; 8 nucleotides line up with TRBD1. The junction had 13 bases not matched to a gene; V was cut back by 5 bases and J by 7 bases. The germline gives CDR1 SEHNR, CDR2 FQNEAQ (reference sequence). This CDR3 spans 16 amino acids. The CDR3 DNA reads as TGTGCCAGCAGCCCGCCCCAGGGGGCCGTAGGGAACATTCAGTACTTC. Translated: CASSPPQGAVGNIQYF.